This T cell receptor beta chain was captured in a study of control samples from healthy donors and cancer patients. Assay used: immunoSEQ multiplex PCR; TCRdb lists only in-frame clones, some missing. The repertoire consists of roughly 120,000 clones, with approximately 88% occurring once and the leading ten covering under 40%. Trimming removed 5 bases at V and 0 bases at J, with 11 bases between. This CDR3 spans 15 amino acids. The germline V gene has CDR1 ENHRY and CDR2 SYGVKD. The chain is built from TRBV10-3 and TRBJ1-5; D gene ambiguous. The material sequenced was blood. This receptor was taken from a man aged 50 to 59 in good health. The CDR3 region has the DNA TGTGCCATCAGTCGGACTTCTTATAGCAATCAGCCCCAGCATTTT. This sequence encodes CAISRTSYSNQPQHF.